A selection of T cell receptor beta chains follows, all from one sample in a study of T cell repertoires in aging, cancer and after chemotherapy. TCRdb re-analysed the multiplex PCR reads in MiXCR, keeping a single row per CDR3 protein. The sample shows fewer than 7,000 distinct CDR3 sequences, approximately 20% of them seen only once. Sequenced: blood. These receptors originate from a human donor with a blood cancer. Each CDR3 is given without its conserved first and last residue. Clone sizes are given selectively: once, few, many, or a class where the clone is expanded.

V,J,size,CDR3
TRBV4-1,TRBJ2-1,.,ASSQADREYNEQF
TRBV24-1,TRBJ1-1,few,ATSDPRTGGTEAF
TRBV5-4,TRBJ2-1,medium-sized,ASNTRGRNEQF
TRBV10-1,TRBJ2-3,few,ASSGSTGRDTQY
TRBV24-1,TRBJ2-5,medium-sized,ATSDPGARSETQY
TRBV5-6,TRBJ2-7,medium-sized,ASSFSGGIYEQY
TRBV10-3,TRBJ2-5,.,AISDPQRDPEGRETQY
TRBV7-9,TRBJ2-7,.,ASSLEKRRQGFHEQY
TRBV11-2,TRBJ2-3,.,ASSLIGVGAGGPRVAY
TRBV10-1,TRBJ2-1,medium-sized,ASSERERGNEQF
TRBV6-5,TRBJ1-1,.,ASSFLSLKNTEAF
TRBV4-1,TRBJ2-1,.,ASSQVIAGDIEQF
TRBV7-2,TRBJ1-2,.,ASSRTGGGYT
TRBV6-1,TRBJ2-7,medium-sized,ASSLDRVGEQY
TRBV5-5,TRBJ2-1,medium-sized,ASSPPGTGPRPTEQF
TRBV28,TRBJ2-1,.,ASTLARPSEQF
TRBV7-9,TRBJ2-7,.,ARSLVAQDYPPYEQY
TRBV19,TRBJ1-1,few,ASSIELGYTEAF
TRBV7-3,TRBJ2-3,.,ASSSGLAGDTQY
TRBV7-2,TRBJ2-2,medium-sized,ASSPPGLAVTGELF
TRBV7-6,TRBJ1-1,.,ASSLVSRGLNTEAF
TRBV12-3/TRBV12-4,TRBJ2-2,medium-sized,ASRNRGTGELF
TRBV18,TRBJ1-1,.,ASSPPLLQGGTEAF
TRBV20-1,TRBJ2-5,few,SARDPGLDGETQY
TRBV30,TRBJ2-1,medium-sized,ALGVVGPLSNEQF
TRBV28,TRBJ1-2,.,ASSRTRTARDGYT
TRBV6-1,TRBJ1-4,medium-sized,ASSGQNINEKLF
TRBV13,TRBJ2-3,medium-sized,ASSLGHYTQY
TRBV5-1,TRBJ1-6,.,ASRSIRGDSPLH
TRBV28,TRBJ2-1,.,ASSSLAKGYNEQF
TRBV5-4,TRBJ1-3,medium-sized,ASSSPDRVGNTIY
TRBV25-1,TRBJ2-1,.,ASSEPRQANNEQF
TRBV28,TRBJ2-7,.,ASSLHQREQY
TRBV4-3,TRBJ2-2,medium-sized,ASKLAGGGTGELF
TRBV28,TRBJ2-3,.,ASSLSGKGADTQY
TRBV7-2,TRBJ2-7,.,ASSLSFSSYEQY
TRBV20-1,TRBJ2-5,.,SARRGSLETQY
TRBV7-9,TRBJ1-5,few,ASSLLGPQPQH
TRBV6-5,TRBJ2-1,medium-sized,ASSYGASGNYEQF
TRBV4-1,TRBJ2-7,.,ASSQGAAGFRY
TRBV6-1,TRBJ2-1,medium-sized,ASGSLGAGNNEQF
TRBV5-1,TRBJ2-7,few,ASSLGLAGGAYEQY
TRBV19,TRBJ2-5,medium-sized,ASRGTIQETQY
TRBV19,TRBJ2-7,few,ASKLGRGETYEQY
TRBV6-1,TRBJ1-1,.,ASSWDTTMNTEAF
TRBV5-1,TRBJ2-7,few,ASSLSRAAYEQY
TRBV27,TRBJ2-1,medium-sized,ASGAGGAANYNEQF
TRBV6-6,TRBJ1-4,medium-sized,ASLREPTNEKLF
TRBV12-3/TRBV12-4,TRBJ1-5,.,ASTLGAANQPQH
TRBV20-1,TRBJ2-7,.,SARRGQPYEQY
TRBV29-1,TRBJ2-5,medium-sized,SVEDPRTGGQDTQY
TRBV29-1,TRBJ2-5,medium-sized,SVRRSSQETQY
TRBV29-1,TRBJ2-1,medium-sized,SVEGQTYNEQF
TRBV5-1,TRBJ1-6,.,ASSLAGSKGNSPLH
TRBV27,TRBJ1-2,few,ASSSLQGEDYGYT
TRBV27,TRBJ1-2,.,ASSFRGNYGYT
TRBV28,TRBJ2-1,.,ASSQLATGAEDEQF
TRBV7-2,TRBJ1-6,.,ASSLGVGVNSPLH
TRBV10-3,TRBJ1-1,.,AISGLNTEAF
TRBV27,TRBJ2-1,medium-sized,ASSLVLHNEQF